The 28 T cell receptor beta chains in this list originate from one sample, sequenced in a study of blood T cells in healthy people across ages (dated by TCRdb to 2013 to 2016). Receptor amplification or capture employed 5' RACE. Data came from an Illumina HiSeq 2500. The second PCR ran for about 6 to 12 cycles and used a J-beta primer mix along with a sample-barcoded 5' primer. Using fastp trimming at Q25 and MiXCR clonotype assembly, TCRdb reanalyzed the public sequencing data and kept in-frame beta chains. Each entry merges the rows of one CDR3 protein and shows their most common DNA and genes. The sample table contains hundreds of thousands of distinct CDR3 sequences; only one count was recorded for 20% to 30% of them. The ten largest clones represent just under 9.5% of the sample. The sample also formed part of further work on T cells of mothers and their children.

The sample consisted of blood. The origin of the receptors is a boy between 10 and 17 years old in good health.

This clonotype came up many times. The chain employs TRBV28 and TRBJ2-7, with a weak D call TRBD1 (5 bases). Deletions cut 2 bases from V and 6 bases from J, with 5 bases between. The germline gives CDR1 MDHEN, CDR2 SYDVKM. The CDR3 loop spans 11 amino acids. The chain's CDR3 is CASSLRGEQYF. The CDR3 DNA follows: TGTGCCAGCAGTTTAAGGGGCGAGCAGTACTTC. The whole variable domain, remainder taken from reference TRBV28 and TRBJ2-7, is DVKVTQSSRYLVKRTGEKVFLECVQDMDHENMFWYRQDPGLGLRLIYFSYDVKMKEKGDIPEGYSVSREKKERFSLILESASTNQTSMYLCASSLRGEQYFGPGTRLTVT.

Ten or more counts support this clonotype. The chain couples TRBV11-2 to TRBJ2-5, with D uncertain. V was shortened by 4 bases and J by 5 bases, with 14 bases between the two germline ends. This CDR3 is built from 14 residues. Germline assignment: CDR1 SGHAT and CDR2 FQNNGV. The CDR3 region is CASSSPVLYETQYF. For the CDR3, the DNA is TGTGCCAGCAGCTCCCCAGTCCTATACGAGACCCAGTACTTC.

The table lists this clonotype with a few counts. The CDR3 DNA sequence: TGCGCCAGCAGCCAAGAGGGCCCAAATAGTGGCAATGAGCAGTTCTTC. It encodes CASSQEGPNSGNEQFF. The chain recombines TRBV4-1 with TRBJ2-1; no firm D call. Trimming left V 0 bases short and J 6 bases short, with 15 bases between. The CDR3 contains 16 residues. Germline V lookup: CDR1 MGHRA, CDR2 YSYEKL.

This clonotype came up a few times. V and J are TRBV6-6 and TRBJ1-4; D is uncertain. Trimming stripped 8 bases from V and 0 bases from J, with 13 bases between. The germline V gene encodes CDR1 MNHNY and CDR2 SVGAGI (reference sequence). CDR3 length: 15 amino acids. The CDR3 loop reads CASLLTPATNEKLFF. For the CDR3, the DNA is TGTGCCAGCTTACTAACACCTGCAACTAATGAAAAACTGTTTTTT.

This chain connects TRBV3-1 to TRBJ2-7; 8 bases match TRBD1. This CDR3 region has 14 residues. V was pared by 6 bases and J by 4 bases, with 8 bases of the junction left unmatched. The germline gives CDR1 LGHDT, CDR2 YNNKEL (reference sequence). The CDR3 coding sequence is TGTGCCAGCAGGCCGACAGGGGAAGGGTACGAGCAGTACTTC. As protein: CASRPTGEGYEQYF.

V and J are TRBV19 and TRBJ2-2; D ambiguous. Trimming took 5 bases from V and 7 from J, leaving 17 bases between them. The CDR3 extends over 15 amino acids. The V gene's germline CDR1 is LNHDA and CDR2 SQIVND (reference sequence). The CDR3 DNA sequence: TGTGCCAGTAGTGCCACAGTTTTAAGGAGCGGGGAGCTGTTTTTT. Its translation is CASSATVLRSGELFF.

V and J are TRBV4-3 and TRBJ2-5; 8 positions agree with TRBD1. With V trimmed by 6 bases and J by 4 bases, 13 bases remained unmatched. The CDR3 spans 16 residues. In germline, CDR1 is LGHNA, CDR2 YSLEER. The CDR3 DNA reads TGCGCCAGCAGTTTCACCTCCTCCAGGGGGCTAGAGACCCAGTACTTC. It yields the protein CASSFTSSRGLETQYF.

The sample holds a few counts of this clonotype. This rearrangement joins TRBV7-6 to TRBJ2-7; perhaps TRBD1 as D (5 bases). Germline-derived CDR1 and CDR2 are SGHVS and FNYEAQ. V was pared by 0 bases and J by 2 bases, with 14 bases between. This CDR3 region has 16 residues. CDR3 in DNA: TGTGCCAGCAGCTTAGCGATGACAGATTTACCCTACGAGCAGTACTTC. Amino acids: CASSLAMTDLPYEQYF.

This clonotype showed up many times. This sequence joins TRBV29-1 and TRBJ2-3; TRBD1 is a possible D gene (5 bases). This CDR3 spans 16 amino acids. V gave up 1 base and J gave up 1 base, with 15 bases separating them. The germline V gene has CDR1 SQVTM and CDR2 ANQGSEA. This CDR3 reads CSVEGQGRLGTDTQYF. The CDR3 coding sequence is TGCAGCGTTGAAGGGCAGGGTCGTTTAGGCACAGATACGCAGTATTTT.

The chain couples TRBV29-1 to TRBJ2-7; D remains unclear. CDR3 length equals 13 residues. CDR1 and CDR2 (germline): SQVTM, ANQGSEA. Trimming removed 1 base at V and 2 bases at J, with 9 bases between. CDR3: CSVEVDGTYEQYF. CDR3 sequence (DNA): TGCAGCGTTGAAGTCGACGGAACCTACGAGCAGTACTTC.

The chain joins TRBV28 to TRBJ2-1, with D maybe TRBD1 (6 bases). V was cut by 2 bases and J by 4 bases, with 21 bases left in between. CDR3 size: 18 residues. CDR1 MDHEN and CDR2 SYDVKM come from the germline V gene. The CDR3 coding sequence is TGTGCCAGCAGTTTAACGGTACTGCTACAGGGAGCGTACAATGAGCAGTTCTTC. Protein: CASSLTVLLQGAYNEQFF.

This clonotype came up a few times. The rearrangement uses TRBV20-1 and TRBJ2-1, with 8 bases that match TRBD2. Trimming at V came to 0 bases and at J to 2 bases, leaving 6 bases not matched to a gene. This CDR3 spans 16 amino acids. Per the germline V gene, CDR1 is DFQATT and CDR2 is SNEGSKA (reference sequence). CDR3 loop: CSARDLTSGAYNEQFF. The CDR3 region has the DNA TGCAGTGCTAGAGATCTAACTAGCGGAGCCTACAATGAGCAGTTCTTC.

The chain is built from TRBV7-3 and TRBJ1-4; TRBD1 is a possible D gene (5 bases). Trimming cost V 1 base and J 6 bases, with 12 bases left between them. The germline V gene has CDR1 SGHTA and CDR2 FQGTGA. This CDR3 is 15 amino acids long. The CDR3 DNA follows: TGTGCCAGCAGCTTAAGGGCAGGGATGGATGAAAAACTGTTTTTT. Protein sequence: CASSLRAGMDEKLFF.

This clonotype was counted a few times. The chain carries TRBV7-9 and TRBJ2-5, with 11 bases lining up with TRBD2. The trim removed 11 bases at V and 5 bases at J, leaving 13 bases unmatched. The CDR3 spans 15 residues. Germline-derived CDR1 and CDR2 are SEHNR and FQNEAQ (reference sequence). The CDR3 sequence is CAVSGRAGLTETQYF. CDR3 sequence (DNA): TGTGCCGTTAGCGGGAGGGCCGGTCTGACGGAGACCCAGTACTTC.

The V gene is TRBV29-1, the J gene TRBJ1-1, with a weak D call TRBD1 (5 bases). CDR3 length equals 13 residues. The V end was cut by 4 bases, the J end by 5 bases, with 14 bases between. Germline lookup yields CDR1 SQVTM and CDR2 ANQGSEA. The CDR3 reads CSVVGEGETEAFF. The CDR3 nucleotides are TGCAGCGTTGTGGGGGAGGGTGAGACTGAAGCTTTCTTT.

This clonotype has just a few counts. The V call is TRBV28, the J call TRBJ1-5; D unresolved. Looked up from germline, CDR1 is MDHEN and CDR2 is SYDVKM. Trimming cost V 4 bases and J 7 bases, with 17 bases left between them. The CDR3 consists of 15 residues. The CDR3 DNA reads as TGTGCCAGCAGTTCCAATGCTGCGGGAGGGCAGCCCCAGCATTTT. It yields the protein CASSSNAAGGQPQHF.

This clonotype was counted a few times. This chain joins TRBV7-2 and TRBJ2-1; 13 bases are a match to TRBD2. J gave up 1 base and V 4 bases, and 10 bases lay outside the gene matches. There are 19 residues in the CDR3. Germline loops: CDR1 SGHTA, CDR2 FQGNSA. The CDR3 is CASSSGLAGAYLSYNEQFF. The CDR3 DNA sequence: TGTGCCAGCAGCTCCGGACTAGCGGGGGCATACCTTTCCTACAATGAGCAGTTCTTC.

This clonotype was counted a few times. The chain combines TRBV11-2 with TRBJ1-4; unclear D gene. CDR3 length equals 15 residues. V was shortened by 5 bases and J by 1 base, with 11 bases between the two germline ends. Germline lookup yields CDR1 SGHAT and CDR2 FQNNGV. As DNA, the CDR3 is TGTGCCAGCAGCCCCCGGGGAGGAACTAATGAAAAACTGTTTTTT. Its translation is CASSPRGGTNEKLFF.

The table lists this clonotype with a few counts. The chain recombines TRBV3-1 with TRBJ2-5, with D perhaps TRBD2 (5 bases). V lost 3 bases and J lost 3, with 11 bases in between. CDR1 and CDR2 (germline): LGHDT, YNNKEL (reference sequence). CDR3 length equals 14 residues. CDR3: CASSHSAVKETQYF. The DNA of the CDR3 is TGTGCCAGCAGCCATTCAGCGGTAAAAGAGACCCAGTACTTC.

The CDR3 sequence is CASSLPSSGSTETQYF. Here the CDR3 DNA reads TGTGCCAGCAGTTTACCGTCTAGCGGGAGTACTGAGACCCAGTACTTC. The chain employs TRBV28 and TRBJ2-5; 10 bases align to TRBD2. In germline, CDR1 is MDHEN, CDR2 SYDVKM. The CDR3 sequence is 16 residues long. V dropped 2 bases and J dropped 5; count of bases not matched to a gene: 8.

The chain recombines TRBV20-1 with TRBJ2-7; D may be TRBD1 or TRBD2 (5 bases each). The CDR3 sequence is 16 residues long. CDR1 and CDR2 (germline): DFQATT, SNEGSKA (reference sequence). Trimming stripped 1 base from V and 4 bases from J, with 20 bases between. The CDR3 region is CSARGRLGVVPYEQYF. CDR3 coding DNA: TGCAGTGCTAGAGGCCGTTTGGGGGTGGTACCTTACGAGCAGTACTTC.

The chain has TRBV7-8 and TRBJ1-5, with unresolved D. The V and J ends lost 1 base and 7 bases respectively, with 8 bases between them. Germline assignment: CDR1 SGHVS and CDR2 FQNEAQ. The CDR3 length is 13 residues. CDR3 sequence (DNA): TGTGCCAGCAGCTTAGACGGTCGGCAGCCCCAGCATTTT. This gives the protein CASSLDGRQPQHF.

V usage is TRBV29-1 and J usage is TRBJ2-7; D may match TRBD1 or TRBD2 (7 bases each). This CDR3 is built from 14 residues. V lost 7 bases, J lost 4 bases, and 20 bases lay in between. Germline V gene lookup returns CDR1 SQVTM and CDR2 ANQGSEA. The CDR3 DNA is TGCAGCGCACTGGGGGAGGGGGCGGCTTACGAGCAGTACTTC. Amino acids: CSALGEGAAYEQYF.

The DNA of the CDR3 is TGTGCCAGCAGCTCTCTCCCCGTCCTTTCAGATACGCAGTATTTT. Amino acid sequence: CASSSLPVLSDTQYF. The chain recombines TRBV7-6 with TRBJ2-3, with unresolved D. The V gene lost 4 bases and the J gene lost 4 bases, with 15 bases spanning the gap. CDR1 is SGHVS, CDR2 FNYEAQ, per germline. This CDR3 has 15 residues.

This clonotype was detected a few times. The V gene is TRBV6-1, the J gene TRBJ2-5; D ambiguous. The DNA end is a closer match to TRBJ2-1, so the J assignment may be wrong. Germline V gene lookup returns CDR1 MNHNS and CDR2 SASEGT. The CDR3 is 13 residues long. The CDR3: CASSDVIHNEQFF. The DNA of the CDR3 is TGTGCCAGCAGTGATGTCATCCACAATGAGCAGTTCTTC.

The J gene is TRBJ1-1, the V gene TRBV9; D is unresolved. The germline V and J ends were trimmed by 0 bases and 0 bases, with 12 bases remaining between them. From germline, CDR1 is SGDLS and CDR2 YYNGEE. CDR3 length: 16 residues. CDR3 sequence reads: CASSVEAGNMNTEAFF. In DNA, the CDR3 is TGTGCCAGCAGCGTAGAGGCAGGAAATATGAACACTGAAGCTTTCTTT.

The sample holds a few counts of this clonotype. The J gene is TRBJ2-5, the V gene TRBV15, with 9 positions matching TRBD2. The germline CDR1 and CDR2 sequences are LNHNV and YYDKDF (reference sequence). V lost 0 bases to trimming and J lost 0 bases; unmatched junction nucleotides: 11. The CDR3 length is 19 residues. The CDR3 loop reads CATSRDNSALAGYQETQYF. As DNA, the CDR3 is TGTGCCACCAGCAGAGATAATTCAGCGCTAGCGGGGTACCAAGAGACCCAGTACTTC.

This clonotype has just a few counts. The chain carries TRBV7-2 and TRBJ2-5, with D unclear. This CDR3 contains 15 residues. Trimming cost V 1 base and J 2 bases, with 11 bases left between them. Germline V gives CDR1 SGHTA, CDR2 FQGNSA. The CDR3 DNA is TGTGCCAGCAGCTTAGTAGTCCACGCGCAAGAGACCCAGTACTTC. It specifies CASSLVVHAQETQYF.